The clone carrying this T cell receptor beta chain was observed at least ten times. Its cognate antigen is unknown. The time point is: newly diagnosed GD, antithyroid drugs for less than 3 months. Generation of the TCR library employed RNA extracted from PBMCs. The entry originates in a study of regulatory T cells in long-lasting Graves disease. General study points: Favored usage of TRBV28, TRBJ1-2 and TRBJ2-5 was recorded in persistent disease.

There are 15 residues in the CDR3. CDR1 and CDR2 from the germline V gene are SGHVS and FQNEAQ. Losses at the gene ends were 5 bases for V and 4 bases for J; bases not matched to a gene: 10. With iRepertoire HTBI primers and Arm-PCR of CDR3 regions, TCR beta libraries were built. TCRdb recomputed calls from the multiplex PCR reads with MiXCR, one row per CDR3 protein. The sample has some 350,000 distinct CDR3 sequences; 15% to 20% are singletons. This same sample was also part of a study on T cells in Graves' hyperthyroidism and ophthalmopathy. That study reports: Recently diagnosed hyperthyroidism of less than 2 months' duration affected patients aged 18 to 65.

The TCR originated in a woman under 30 with Graves disease. This specimen consisted of peripheral blood mononuclear cells (PBMCs), obtained at new diagnosis, from a patient treated with antithyroid drugs. The chain links TRBV7-8 to TRBJ1-2, with 7 bases lining up with TRBD1. The CDR3 protein is CASSKGLGQTYGYTF. CDR3 coding DNA: TGTGCCAGCAGCAAAGGGTTGGGACAGACCTATGGCTACACCTTC.